These T cell receptor beta chains were read from a single sample in a study of CD8 T cells in Susac syndrome. MiXCR, applied by TCRdb to the immunoSEQ multiplex PCR reads, yields one record per CDR3 protein. The sample has 65,000 to 80,000 distinct CDR3 sequences, around 90% seen once. Material: CD8+ T cells from PBMCs. These receptors came from a human donor with multiple sclerosis. CDR3s leave out the opening cysteine and the closing phenylalanine or tryptophan.

v_call cdr3_aa
TRBV28 GAWGTSGSYEQY
TRBV9 ASSVHSYNQPQH
TRBV12-3/TRBV12-4 ASRAGSHEAF
TRBV19 ASSIRGEPQRGTEAF
TRBV5-6 ASSYGGGENSPLH
TRBV4-3 ASSQDRGLAGLNEQF
TRBV27 ASSLRGYSNQPQH
TRBV5-4 ASSPGTGATDTQY
TRBV13 ASSPWYGASSYEQY
TRBV10-3 AISDGGQETQY
TRBV6-6 ASSHNREATGELF
TRBV27 ASSPWEGAEEQY
TRBV29-1 SVHLGSTDTQY
TRBV4-1 ASSLSPTSPKGLYEQY
TRBV29-1 SVQGVEAF
TRBV12-3/TRBV12-4 ASSPRAGAYEQY
TRBV30 AWSVGQGRLSYEQY
TRBV30 AWRSAGAYEQY
TRBV25-1 ASSDFRAGAGKLF
TRBV19 ASSIGEVVSEQF
TRBV30 AWRGTGVTGELF
TRBV7-8 ASSLFGTLLEQY
TRBV20-1 SARDFRDAFNQPQH
TRBV27 ASSPLGIPQPQH
TRBV4-3 ASSQDDRGKYMNTEAF
TRBV20-1 SARFPGTSRSDEQY
TRBV9 ASSGPDRSYEQY
TRBV29-1 SVEDPDRASYNEQF
TRBV20-1 SASGQLNQPQH
TRBV28 ASSLSGVYGYT
TRBV9 ATIPRAF
TRBV3-1 ASSPTGGDGYT
TRBV25-1 ASSEGNGRADTQY
TRBV2 ASSEAQGSYEQY
TRBV14 ASSYGHFTPQTF
TRBV28 ASRNTGGGETQY
TRBV5-6 ASSLDLGAATDTQY
TRBV30 AGFGHTGELF
TRBV18 ASSPSLAGDGEQF
TRBV6-6 ASSYSQSQPQH
TRBV2 ASSEVPMGTNEKLF
TRBV4-2 ASSQDVAGYNEQF